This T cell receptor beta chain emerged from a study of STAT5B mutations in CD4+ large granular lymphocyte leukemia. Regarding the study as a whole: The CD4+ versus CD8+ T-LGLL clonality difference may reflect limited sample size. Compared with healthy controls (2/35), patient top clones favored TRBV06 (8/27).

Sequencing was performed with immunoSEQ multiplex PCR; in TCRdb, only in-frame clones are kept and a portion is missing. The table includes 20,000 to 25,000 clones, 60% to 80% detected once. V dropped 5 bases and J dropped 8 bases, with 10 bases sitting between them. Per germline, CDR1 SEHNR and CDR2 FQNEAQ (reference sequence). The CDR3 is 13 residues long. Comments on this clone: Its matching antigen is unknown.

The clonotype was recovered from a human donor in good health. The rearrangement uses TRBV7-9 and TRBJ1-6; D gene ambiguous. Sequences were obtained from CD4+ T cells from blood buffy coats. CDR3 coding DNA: TGTGCCAGCAGCCGTACAAGGGATTCACCCCTCCACTTT. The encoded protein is CASSRTRDSPLHF.